This is a list of T cell receptor beta chains from one sample in a study of cytomegalovirus exposure and HLA in healthy donors. Assay used: immunoSEQ multiplex PCR; TCRdb lists only in-frame clones, some missing. The repertoire includes 200,000 to 250,000 clones, 85% to 90% of them detected once, and less than 1.2% sits in the top ten. Sequencing was done on a sample of PBMCs. The receptors were gathered from a woman younger than 30 in good health and CMV-seronegative. Both conserved end residues are part of each CDR3. The D gene is left open where the match is weak. Clone size is not always given. Where it is, it says once, few, many or a class for expanded clones.

clone_size	v_call	j_call	d_call	cdr3_nt	cdr3_aa
-	TRBV5-1	TRBJ1-1	TRBD1	TGCGCCAGCAGCTTGGGACTAGTGACAGGGGGCGAAGCTTTCTTT	CASSLGLVTGGEAFF
-	TRBV5-5	TRBJ1-1	-	TGTGCCAGCAGCTTGATCATGAACACTGAAGCTTTCTTT	CASSLIMNTEAFF
-	TRBV2	TRBJ1-4	TRBD1	TGTGCCACATCCGACAGGGAAGATGAAAAACTGTTTTTT	CATSDREDEKLFF
-	TRBV2	TRBJ1-6	-	TGTGCCAGCAGTGAAGCGCTAGGGGGAAGCTATAATTCACCCCTCCACTTT	CASSEALGGSYNSPLHF
-	TRBV19	TRBJ2-1	-	TGTGCCAGTAGTATCAAGGAGGGGGCCCACAATGAGCAGTTCTTC	CASSIKEGAHNEQFF
-	TRBV4-2	TRBJ2-7	-	TGTGCCAGCAGCCGTCAGTCGGCGGAATCCTACGAGCAGTACTTC	CASSRQSAESYEQYF
-	TRBV9	TRBJ1-2	-	TGTGCCAGCAGCGTAGAACGGGCGGGCTATGGCTACACCTTC	CASSVERAGYGYTF
-	TRBV10-3	TRBJ2-3	TRBD1	TGTGCCATCAGTGACGATTTAACAGGGGTGACAGATACGCAGTATTTT	CAISDDLTGVTDTQYF
-	TRBV2	TRBJ2-7	TRBD1	TGTGCCAGCAGTTTCAGGGACAGGGGGTCCTACGAGCAGTACTTC	CASSFRDRGSYEQYF
-	TRBV10-1	TRBJ2-2	-	TGCGCCAGCAGGCTCGGGAGAAACACCGGGGAGCTGTTTTTT	CASRLGRNTGELFF
-	TRBV2	TRBJ2-1	TRBD2	TGTGCCAGCAGTGATTGGCGGGGGGCCTACAATGAGCAGTTCTTC	CASSDWRGAYNEQFF
once	TRBV2	TRBJ2-2	-	TGTGCCACGCTCCCAGGGATATGGACCGGGGAGCTGTTTTTT	CATLPGIWTGELFF
few	TRBV6-6	TRBJ1-1	-	TGTGCCAGCAGCGGACAGCAGAACACTGAAGCTTTCTTT	CASSGQQNTEAFF
-	TRBV9	TRBJ1-2	TRBD1	TGTGCCAGCAGCGTAGTGGACAGGGGACAGGGCTACACCTTC	CASSVVDRGQGYTF
-	TRBV11-2	TRBJ2-1	TRBD2	TGTGCCAGCAGGCCGATAGCGGGATCGGCCTACAATGAGCAGTTCTTC	CASRPIAGSAYNEQFF
few	TRBV27	TRBJ1-1	-	TGTGCCAGCAGCTTAAGACTCGACACTGAAGCTTTCTTT	CASSLRLDTEAFF
-	TRBV20-1	TRBJ2-1	-	TGCAGTGCCCTAGGAAATGAGCAGTTCTTC	CSALGNEQFF
-	TRBV6-5	TRBJ2-7	-	TGTGCCAGCAGTCCAAATCCTACAGCCTCCTACGAGCAGTACTTC	CASSPNPTASYEQYF
few	TRBV5-1	TRBJ2-6	-	TGCGCCAGCAGCGGACTAACTCTGCCCGGGGCCAACGTCCTGACTTTC	CASSGLTLPGANVLTF
once	TRBV5-5	TRBJ2-7	TRBD1	TGTGCCAGCAGCTTGGGGACAGGACGGTCGTACGAGCAGTACTTC	CASSLGTGRSYEQYF
few	TRBV4-3	TRBJ1-1	-	TGCGCCAGCAGCCAAGATCCTACGGGAAACACTGAAGCTTTCTTT	CASSQDPTGNTEAFF
-	TRBV5-4	TRBJ1-1	-	TGTGCCAGCAGCTTAATAGGGGACACTGAAGCTTTCTTT	CASSLIGDTEAFF
-	TRBV5-6	TRBJ1-4	-	TGTGCCAGCAGCTTGGCGGGGGGGGAAAATGAAAAACTGTTTTTT	CASSLAGGENEKLFF
-	TRBV19	TRBJ1-1	-	TGTGCCAGTAGTCTAGGGGCCACTGAAGCTTTCTTT	CASSLGATEAFF
-	TRBV11-2	TRBJ1-1	-	TGTGCCAGCAGCCCAGAAGGGGCAGGGGCGGCCACTGAAGCTTTCTTT	CASSPEGAGAATEAFF
few	TRBV7-9	TRBJ1-1	-	TGTGCCAGCAGCTTAACAAGGGGCGGCACTGAAGCTTTCTTT	CASSLTRGGTEAFF
once	TRBV4-1	TRBJ1-4	-	TGCGCCAGCAGCCTAACCATCATCTGGCCTGAAAAACTGTTTTTT	CASSLTIIWPEKLFF
-	TRBV18	TRBJ2-7	-	TGTGCCAGCTCACCTACGCGGCCGGTCTCCTGGGAGCAGTACTTC	CASSPTRPVSWEQYF
-	TRBV6-1	TRBJ2-1	TRBD1	TGTGCCAGCAGTGGACAGGGTTCCTACAATGAGCAGTTCTTC	CASSGQGSYNEQFF
-	TRBV5-4	TRBJ2-7	-	TGTGCCAGCAGCTCACAAAGCGGAAAACTGGTCGAGCAGTACTTC	CASSSQSGKLVEQYF